The next 5 T cell receptor beta chains were all read from a single sample in a study of T cells in localized non-small cell lung cancer. The data were produced by immunoSEQ multiplex PCR, yet TCRdb's version contains in-frame clones alone and is incomplete. The sample gives nearly 11,000 clones, roughly 90% of which show up once; roughly an eighth is in the top ten. The sequencing here drew on peripheral blood, taken before any cancer treatment. The source is a male donor at least 60 years old with stage III lung adenocarcinoma.

The V call is TRBV5-5, the J call TRBJ2-3; no definite D call. This CDR3 comprises 12 residues. Germline CDR1 reads SGHKS; CDR2 reads YYEKEE (reference sequence). The V end lost 1 base, the J end lost 5 bases, and 5 bases lay between the germline ends. The CDR3 sequence is CASSLTLDTQYF. CDR3 DNA sequence: TGTGCCAGCAGCTTGACACTAGATACGCAGTATTTT.

This rearrangement joins TRBV7-3 to TRBJ2-3; TRBD1 agrees at 8 bases. The CDR3 covers 14 residues. Per the germline V gene, CDR1 is SGHTA and CDR2 is FQGTGA. The V and J ends lost 6 bases and 1 base, in that order; junction bases with no gene match: 3. CDR3 amino acids: CASSKTGGTDTQYF. CDR3 in DNA: TGTGCCAGCAGTAAGACAGGGGGCACAGATACGCAGTATTTT.

This rearrangement joins TRBV29-1 to TRBJ1-5; perhaps TRBD1 as D (6 bases). The CDR3 totals 13 residues. The ends were cut back, 5 bases at V and 3 bases at J, with 11 bases in the middle. Germline-derived CDR1 and CDR2 are SQVTM and ANQGSEA. This CDR3 reads CSVLQGPNQPQHF. CDR3 bases: TGCAGCGTTCTCCAGGGGCCCAATCAGCCCCAGCATTTT.

V and J are TRBV19 and TRBJ1-2, with TRBD1 identical over 11 bases. The CDR3 spans 15 residues. Trimming cost V 6 bases and J 6 bases; bases outside gene matches: 9. Germline CDR1 and CDR2: LNHDA and SQIVND (reference sequence). CDR3 residues: CASRSQWTGGDGYTF. The CDR3 DNA reads as TGTGCCAGTAGAAGCCAATGGACAGGGGGCGATGGCTACACCTTC.

This sequence joins TRBV4-2 and TRBJ2-3; D is unresolved. There are 16 residues in the CDR3. The V end was cut by 2 bases, the J end by 5 bases, with 17 bases between. CDR1 and CDR2 (germline): LGHNA, YNFKEQ. The CDR3 sequence: CASSQPGPSGGDTQYF. The CDR3 DNA follows: TGTGCCAGCAGCCAACCCGGGCCCTCGGGCGGAGATACGCAGTATTTT.